These T cell receptor beta chains were read from a single sample in a study of control samples from healthy donors and cancer patients. Method: immunoSEQ multiplex PCR; TCRdb's copy keeps in-frame clones and lacks some. The data contain around 250,000 clones, over 70% of them singletons. The sequenced sample was PBMCs. The origin of the receptors is a woman aged 60-75 years with lung cancer. The CDR3 runs from the conserved cysteine through the conserved F or W. D genes are given only for firm matches. Only part of the rows carry a size: once, few, many, or a class if the clone is expanded.

TRBJ2-5	TRBV5-1	.	.	CASSLGSQETQYF	TGCGCCAGCAGCTTGGGGTCCCAAGAGACCCAGTACTTC
TRBJ1-4	TRBV7-8	.	.	CASSNRQAEKLFF	TGTGCCAGCAGCAACAGACAGGCTGAAAAACTGTTTTTT
TRBJ1-1	TRBV6-5	.	.	CASSYSMGNTEAFF	TGTGCCAGCAGTTACTCGATGGGGAACACTGAAGCTTTCTTT
TRBJ2-5	TRBV5-1	.	.	CASSLDGSRVETQYF	TGCGCCAGCAGCTTGGATGGGTCCAGGGTTGAGACCCAGTACTTC
TRBJ1-4	TRBV5-1	.	TRBD1	CASSLTGANEKLFF	TGCGCCAGCAGCTTGACAGGGGCTAATGAAAAACTGTTTTTT
TRBJ1-6	TRBV5-1	.	.	CASTDGGVTNSPLHF	TGCGCCAGCACCGATGGCGGGGTAACTAATTCACCCCTCCACTTT
TRBJ1-2	TRBV7-6	.	.	CASSPVGGANYGYTF	TGTGCCAGCAGCCCAGTAGGCGGAGCTAACTATGGCTACACCTTC
TRBJ2-7	TRBV27	.	.	CASSLKEGVPYEQYF	TGTGCCAGCAGTTTAAAGGAGGGGGTTCCCTACGAGCAGTACTTC
TRBJ1-5	TRBV30	.	TRBD1	CAWSATGDQPQHF	TGTGCCTGGAGTGCGACAGGGGATCAGCCCCAGCATTTT
TRBJ2-3	TRBV14	.	.	CASSRGADTQYF	TGTGCCAGCAGCCGCGGGGCAGATACGCAGTATTTT
TRBJ1-1	TRBV3-1/TRBV3-2	.	.	CASTRQENTEAFF	TGTGCCAGCACCCGACAGGAGAACACTGAAGCTTTCTTT
TRBJ2-1	TRBV5-1	.	TRBD1	CASSDGTGSYNEQFF	TGCGCCAGCAGCGACGGGACAGGTTCTTACAATGAGCAGTTCTTC
TRBJ1-1	TRBV3-1/TRBV3-2	once	.	CASSQFGGDTEAFF	TGTGCCAGCAGCCAATTTGGGGGGGACACTGAAGCTTTCTTT
TRBJ1-2	TRBV3-1/TRBV3-2	.	.	CASSQVRGLYGYTF	TGTGCCAGCAGCCAAGTGAGGGGCCTCTATGGCTACACCTTC
TRBJ2-3	TRBV24-1	.	.	CATIDRTDTQYF	TGTGCCACCATCGACCGCACAGATACGCAGTATTTT
TRBJ2-5	TRBV28	.	.	CASSLGTTTFQTQYF	TGTGCCAGCAGTTTGGGCACTACCACCTTCCAGACCCAGTACTTC
TRBJ2-1	TRBV27	.	.	CASSPRGTGFYNEQFF	TGTGCCAGCAGTCCCCGGGGAACGGGTTTCTACAATGAGCAGTTCTTC
TRBJ1-2	TRBV3-1/TRBV3-2	.	.	CASSGLGGGYGYTF	TGTGCCAGCAGCGGTCTGGGGGGTGGCTATGGCTACACCTTC
TRBJ2-2	TRBV19	.	TRBD1	CASSSGTGGYSRELFF	TGTGCCAGTAGTAGCGGGACAGGGGGCTACTCTAGGGAGCTGTTTTTT
TRBJ1-2	TRBV9	.	.	CASSPDGVVNYGYTF	TGTGCCAGCAGCCCAGACGGGGTAGTTAACTATGGCTACACCTTC
TRBJ1-2	TRBV6-1	.	.	CASSDLEAGANYGYTF	TGTGCCAGCAGTGACTTGGAGGCAGGAGCCAACTATGGCTACACCTTC
TRBJ1-2	TRBV7-9	.	.	CASSLGGWENGYTF	TGTGCCAGCAGCTTAGGGGGGTGGGAGAATGGCTACACCTTC
TRBJ2-3	TRBV29-1	.	.	CSVEGSGRGGTDTQYF	TGCAGCGTTGAAGGAAGTGGGAGGGGGGGCACAGATACGCAGTATTTT
TRBJ1-5	TRBV4-1	.	.	CASSQDWRRLNQPQHF	TGCGCCAGCAGCCAAGATTGGCGGAGGCTCAATCAGCCCCAGCATTTT
TRBJ2-5	TRBV18	.	.	CASSLSGPGLPGVETQYF	TGTGCCAGCTCACTTTCCGGACCGGGACTACCAGGGGTGGAGACCCAGTACTTC
TRBJ2-5	TRBV3-1/TRBV3-2	few	TRBD2	CASSQEAGEETQYF	TGTGCCAGCAGCCAAGAAGCGGGAGAGGAGACCCAGTACTTC
TRBJ2-2	TRBV28	few	TRBD2	CASRPGGWDTGELFF	TGTGCCAGCAGGCCGGGGGGTTGGGACACCGGGGAGCTGTTTTTT
TRBJ1-2	TRBV3-1/TRBV3-2	.	.	CASSQDTRPYTF	TGTGCCAGCAGCCAGGATACCCGGCCTTATACCTTC
TRBJ2-7	TRBV19	.	.	CASSRGPGSSYEQYF	TGTGCCAGTAGCCGAGGCCCGGGGAGCTCCTACGAGCAGTACTTC
TRBJ2-1	TRBV4-2	.	TRBD2	CASSQAERGEQFF	TGTGCCAGCAGCCAAGCGGAGCGGGGGGAGCAGTTCTTC
TRBJ1-2	TRBV4-1	.	TRBD1	CASSQDPPGAGGLLGGYTF	TGCGCCAGCAGCCAAGATCCCCCGGGGGCAGGGGGCTTATTGGGTGGCTACACCTTC
TRBJ2-7	TRBV28	few	.	CASSSPGAYEQYF	TGTGCCAGCAGTTCCCCCGGCGCCTACGAGCAGTACTTC